This is a list of T cell receptor beta chains from one sample in a study of shared clonotypes between healthy human individuals. Assay used: immunoSEQ multiplex PCR; TCRdb lists only in-frame clones, some missing. Of some 2.4 million clones in the sample, under 95% are singletons; the top ten hold approximately 0.37%. The sequenced material came from naive CD4+ T cells from PBMCs. The receptor set was obtained from a man younger than 30 in good health. Some clones in this sample may be carry-over from other donors' samples. Both conserved end residues are part of each CDR3. A D gene is named only where the DNA matches it firmly. Clone size is given for some rows only: seen once, a few or many times, or a class if the clone is expanded.

.	.	TRBJ2-3	TRBV28	CASQPDRGHSGITDTQYF	TGTGCCAGCCAACCGGACAGGGGACATAGCGGGATCACAGATACGCAGTATTTT
.	.	TRBJ1-6	TRBV7-2	CASSTTGTNNSPLHF	TGTGCCAGCAGCACAACCGGGACAAATAATTCACCCCTCCACTTT
.	TRBD1	TRBJ1-4	TRBV19	CASSINRGREKLFF	TGTGCCAGTAGTATCAACAGGGGGCGAGAAAAACTGTTTTTT
.	.	TRBJ2-1	TRBV5-4	CASSGTRSSYNEQFF	TGTGCCAGCAGCGGAACTAGGAGCTCCTACAATGAGCAGTTCTTC
.	.	TRBJ1-4	TRBV19	CASRGRHNGNEKLFF	TGTGCCAGTCGAGGGAGGCATAACGGCAATGAAAAACTGTTTTTT
.	.	TRBJ2-3	TRBV5-5	CASSPEVDTQYF	TGTGCCAGCAGCCCCGAGGTAGATACGCAGTATTTT
.	.	TRBJ1-3	TRBV28	CASTPTWGGGNTIYF	TGTGCCAGCACCCCGACGTGGGGAGGTGGAAACACCATATATTTT
.	TRBD1	TRBJ1-1	TRBV18	CASSLRQGPNTEAFF	TGTGCCAGCTCACTAAGACAGGGGCCGAACACTGAAGCTTTCTTT
.	.	TRBJ1-5	TRBV30	CAWSGGGTPQHF	TGTGCCTGGAGTGGAGGGGGGACGCCCCAGCATTTT
.	.	TRBJ2-5	TRBV6-5	CASGVGETQYF	TGTGCCAGCGGGGTAGGAGAGACCCAGTACTTC
.	.	TRBJ1-1	TRBV5-4	CASSLTAGAEAFF	TGTGCCAGCAGCCTTACCGCGGGCGCTGAAGCTTTCTTT
few	.	TRBJ1-1	TRBV7-9	CASSLWTGTEAFF	TGTGCCAGCAGCTTATGGACGGGCACTGAAGCTTTCTTT
.	TRBD1	TRBJ2-1	TRBV18	CASSPRLQGSGYNEQFF	TGTGCCAGCTCACCACGACTACAGGGGAGCGGCTACAATGAGCAGTTCTTC
.	.	TRBJ2-5	TRBV28	CASSLSTGETQYF	TGTGCCAGCAGTTTATCGACCGGGGAGACCCAGTACTTC
.	.	TRBJ2-2	TRBV10-3	CAISDGITGELFF	TGTGCCATCAGTGATGGGATCACCGGGGAGCTGTTTTTT
.	TRBD1	TRBJ1-2	TRBV6-5	CASSYRDRKGHGYTF	TGTGCCAGCAGTTATCGGGACAGGAAGGGCCATGGCTACACCTTC
.	.	TRBJ1-2	TRBV9	CASSSGPTPSYGYTF	TGTGCCAGCAGCTCCGGCCCGACACCTAGCTATGGCTACACCTTC
.	TRBD1	TRBJ2-7	TRBV2	CASRGQGNSEQYF	TGTGCCAGCAGAGGACAGGGTAACAGCGAGCAGTACTTC
once	.	TRBJ1-5	TRBV7-2	CASSLAGAGVGNQPQHF	TGTGCCAGCAGCTTAGCCGGGGCAGGGGTGGGCAATCAGCCCCAGCATTTT
once	TRBD1	TRBJ1-6	TRBV30	CAWSWTGVGNSPLHF	TGTGCCTGGAGTTGGACAGGGGTAGGCAATTCACCCCTCCACTTT
.	TRBD1	TRBJ2-5	TRBV5-1	CASSNIQGVGETQYF	TGCGCCAGCAGCAATATACAGGGGGTCGGAGAGACCCAGTACTTC
.	TRBD2	TRBJ2-1	TRBV18	CASSPPGTSRIHNEQFF	TGTGCCAGCTCACCACCCGGGACTAGTCGAATCCACAATGAGCAGTTCTTC
.	TRBD1	TRBJ2-7	TRBV29-1	CSVVGQGSEQYF	TGCAGCGTCGTCGGACAGGGGAGCGAGCAGTACTTC
once	.	TRBJ1-5	TRBV5-8	CASSSRTWGRNQPQHF	TGTGCCAGCAGCTCGCGGACATGGGGGAGAAATCAGCCCCAGCATTTT
.	.	TRBJ1-5	TRBV19	CASSIDGRNNQPQHF	TGTGCCAGTAGTATAGATGGCCGGAACAATCAGCCCCAGCATTTT
.	TRBD2	TRBJ2-1	TRBV7-2	CASSLSTSGSGPNEQFF	TGTGCCAGCAGCTTAAGTACTAGCGGGAGTGGTCCCAATGAGCAGTTCTTC
.	.	TRBJ2-5	TRBV28	CASRTLGAQYF	TGTGCCAGCAGGACCTTGGGGGCCCAGTACTTC
.	TRBD1	TRBJ1-2	TRBV29-1	CSVEGNRGSNYGYTF	TGCAGCGTTGAAGGAAACAGGGGAAGTAACTATGGCTACACCTTC
once	.	TRBJ1-2	TRBV5-1	CASSLVSPQGPYGYTF	TGCGCCAGCAGCTTGGTTTCCCCCCAAGGTCCCTATGGCTACACCTTC
.	.	TRBJ2-1	TRBV4-2	CASSLRDLAYNEQFF	TGTGCCAGCAGCCTTCGGGACCTTGCCTACAATGAGCAGTTCTTC
.	.	TRBJ1-4	TRBV10-3	CAISEWVGEKLFF	TGTGCCATCAGTGAGTGGGTGGGTGAAAAACTGTTTTTT
.	.	TRBJ1-3	TRBV5-1	CASSLGHESGNTIYF	TGCGCCAGCAGCTTAGGGCACGAGTCTGGAAACACCATATATTTT
.	.	TRBJ2-7	TRBV6-6	CASRQNREAYEQYF	TGTGCCAGCAGACAAAATCGGGAAGCCTACGAGCAGTACTTC
.	TRBD1	TRBJ1-4	TRBV4-3	CASSPDPGTDNEKLFF	TGCGCCAGCAGCCCAGACCCGGGGACAGATAATGAAAAACTGTTTTTT
.	TRBD1	TRBJ1-2	TRBV29-1	CSVDPDREYGYTF	TGCAGCGTTGACCCAGACAGGGAATATGGCTACACCTTC
.	TRBD2	TRBJ2-1	TRBV4-3	CASSLGLANLNEQFF	TGCGCCAGCAGCCTCGGACTAGCAAATTTGAATGAGCAGTTCTTC
.	.	TRBJ2-7	TRBV7-2	CASSLKNRFEQYF	TGTGCCAGCAGCCTCAAGAACAGGTTCGAGCAGTACTTC
.	.	TRBJ1-4	TRBV11-3	CASSLDLGEKLFF	TGTGCCAGCAGCTTAGATCTTGGAGAAAAACTGTTTTTT
.	TRBD1	TRBJ1-2	TRBV4-3	CASSPRQGWTSGYTF	TGCGCCAGCAGCCCGAGACAGGGTTGGACTTCTGGCTACACCTTC
.	TRBD1	TRBJ1-5	TRBV7-8	CASSSTQKRGGHSNQPQHF	TGTGCCAGCAGCTCAACACAGAAACGAGGGGGCCATAGCAATCAGCCCCAGCATTTT
.	TRBD2	TRBJ2-1	TRBV28	CASSSAFGGRPYNEQFF	TGTGCCAGCAGTAGCGCATTCGGCGGGAGGCCCTACAATGAGCAGTTCTTC
.	TRBD1	TRBJ2-1	TRBV2	CASSKDRFNEQFF	TGTGCCAGCAGCAAGGACAGGTTCAATGAGCAGTTCTTC
.	.	TRBJ2-2	TRBV25-1	CASSSYRVPNTGELFF	TGTGCCAGCAGTTCCTACAGGGTTCCGAACACCGGGGAGCTGTTTTTT
.	TRBD1	TRBJ1-2	TRBV19	CASSPRTGPPYGYTF	TGTGCCAGTAGTCCCCGGACAGGCCCTCCCTATGGCTACACCTTC
.	.	TRBJ2-1	TRBV9	CASSVARGFSYNEQFF	TGTGCCAGCAGCGTAGCAAGAGGGTTCTCCTACAATGAGCAGTTCTTC
.	TRBD1	TRBJ2-7	TRBV7-9	CASSPATGNSYEQYF	TGTGCCAGCAGCCCCGCGACAGGGAACTCCTACGAGCAGTACTTC
.	TRBD1	TRBJ1-4	TRBV4-1	CASSLSPTGDNEKLFF	TGCGCCAGCAGCCTCTCCCCGACAGGGGATAACGAAAAACTGTTTTTT
.	.	TRBJ2-7	TRBV27	CASSDDRNYEQYF	TGTGCCAGCAGTGACGACAGAAACTACGAGCAGTACTTC